One T cell receptor (beta chain) is described in this entry. Profiling relied on immunoSEQ multiplex PCR, and the TCRdb table lists in-frame clones only, not all of them. The sample has roughly 40,000 clones; 75% to 90% are singletons. The sample is drawn from a study of blood T cell repertoires in COVID-19. Background on the study: The cDNA or gDNA used as material had been derived from T cells, B-cell-depleted T cells, or PBMCs.

Germline-derived CDR1 and CDR2 are SGHNT and YYREEE (reference sequence). The CDR3 contains 14 residues. The V segment lost 1 base and the J segment 2 bases; nucleotides outside the gene matches: 2. Sequenced: peripheral blood. The clonotype comes from an older man with acute or convalescent COVID-19. J is TRBJ2-5 and V is TRBV5-4; 7 bases line up with TRBD2. The CDR3 sequence is CASSLSGGQETQYF. CDR3 bases: TGTGCCAGCAGCTTGTCGGGGGGTCAAGAGACCCAGTACTTC.